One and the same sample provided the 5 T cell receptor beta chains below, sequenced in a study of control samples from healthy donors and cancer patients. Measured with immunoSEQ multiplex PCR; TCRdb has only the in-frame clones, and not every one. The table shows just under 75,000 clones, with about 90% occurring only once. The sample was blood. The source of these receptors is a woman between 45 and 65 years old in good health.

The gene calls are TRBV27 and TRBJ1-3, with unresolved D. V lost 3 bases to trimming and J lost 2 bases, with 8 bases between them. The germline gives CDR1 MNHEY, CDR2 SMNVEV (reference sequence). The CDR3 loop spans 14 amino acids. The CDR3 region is CASSFGGTGNTIYF. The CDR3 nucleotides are TGTGCCAGCAGTTTCGGAGGAACTGGAAACACCATATATTTT.

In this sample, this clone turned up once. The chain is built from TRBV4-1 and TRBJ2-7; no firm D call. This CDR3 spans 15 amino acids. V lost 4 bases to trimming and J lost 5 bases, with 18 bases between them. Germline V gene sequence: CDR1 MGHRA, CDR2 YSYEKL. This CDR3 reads CASSLKNILAHEQYF. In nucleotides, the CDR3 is TGCGCCAGCAGCCTAAAAAACATACTCGCTCACGAGCAGTACTTC.

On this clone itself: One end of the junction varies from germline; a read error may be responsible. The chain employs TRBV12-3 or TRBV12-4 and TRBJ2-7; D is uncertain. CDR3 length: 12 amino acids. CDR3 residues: CASSLAIAEPNF. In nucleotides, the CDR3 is TGTGCCAGCAGTTTAGCCATCGCGGAGCCGAACTTC.

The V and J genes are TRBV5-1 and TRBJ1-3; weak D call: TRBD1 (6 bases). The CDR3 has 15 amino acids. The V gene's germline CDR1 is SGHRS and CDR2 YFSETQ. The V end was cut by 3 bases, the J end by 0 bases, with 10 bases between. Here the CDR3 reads CASSWETGSGNTIYF. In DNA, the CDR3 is TGCGCCAGCAGCTGGGAGACAGGCTCTGGAAACACCATATATTTT.

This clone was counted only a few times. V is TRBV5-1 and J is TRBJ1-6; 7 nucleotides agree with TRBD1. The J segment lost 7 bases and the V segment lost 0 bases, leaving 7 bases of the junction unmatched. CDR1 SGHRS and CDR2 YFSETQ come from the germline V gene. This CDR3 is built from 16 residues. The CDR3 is CASSLGGQRGNSPLHF. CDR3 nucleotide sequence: TGCGCCAGCAGCTTGGGGGGACAGCGAGGAAATTCACCCCTCCACTTT.